This T cell receptor beta chain comes out of a study of blood T cell repertoires in COVID-19. Study-level background: The United States, Italy and Spain supplied acute and convalescent COVID-19 samples. PBMCs, B-cell-depleted T cells, or T cells were the source of the cDNA or gDNA that made up the material.

Per the study methods: Reference gene primer amplification yielded estimated nucleated cell counts. Profiling relied on immunoSEQ multiplex PCR, and the TCRdb table lists in-frame clones only, not all of them. Clone size and V and J calls were adopted from that table, with D and trimming inferred from the DNA. The sample holds roughly 260,000 clones, approximately 91% seen once. The Seattle site enrolled patients during active infection and followed them longitudinally. Germline CDR1 SGHDT, CDR2 YYEEEE. V was clipped by 4 bases and J by 10 bases, with 20 bases between them. CDR3 length: 14 residues. V gene TRBV5-6 combines with J gene TRBJ1-1, with D perhaps matching TRBD1 (6 bases). The source is a person between 18 and 35 years old with COVID-19, enrolled during active disease. Sample: peripheral blood. CDR3 sequence: CASSGAGDNFVAFF. CDR3 bases: TGTGCCAGCAGCGGAGCAGGGGATAATTTCGTAGCTTTCTTT.